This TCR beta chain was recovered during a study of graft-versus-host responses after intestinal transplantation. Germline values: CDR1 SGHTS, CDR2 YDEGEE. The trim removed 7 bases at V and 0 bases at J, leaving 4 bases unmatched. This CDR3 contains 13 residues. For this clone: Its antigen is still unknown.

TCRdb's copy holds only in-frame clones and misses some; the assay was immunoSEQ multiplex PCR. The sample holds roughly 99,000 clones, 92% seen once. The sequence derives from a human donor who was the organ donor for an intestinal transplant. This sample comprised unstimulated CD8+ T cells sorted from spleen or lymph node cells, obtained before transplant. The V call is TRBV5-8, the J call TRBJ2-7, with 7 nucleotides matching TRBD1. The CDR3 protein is CASEDRISYEQYF. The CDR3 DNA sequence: TGTGCCAGCGAGGACAGGATCTCCTACGAGCAGTACTTC.